This T cell receptor beta chain was sequenced during a study of T cell responses to AZD1222 COVID-19 vaccine. CDR1 is MGHRA and CDR2 is YSYEKL in the germline V gene. The CDR3 runs 15 residues. The V and J ends lost 0 bases and 7 bases, in that order; junction bases with no gene match: 3. The sample holds one count of this clone. The assay was immunoSEQ multiplex PCR, and TCRdb's table has in-frame clones only and misses some. Of fewer than 150,000 clones detected, about 90% appear once; the ten largest clones hold around 3.6%. Material: peripheral blood, obtained on day 0 of AZD1222 vaccination. This sequence originates from an adult in good health. The rearrangement links TRBV4-1 to TRBJ1-6, with 7 bases fitting TRBD1. The DNA for the CDR3 is TGCGCCAGCAGCCAAGATAGGGGGCAAAATTCACCCCTCCACTTT. It encodes CASSQDRGQNSPLHF.